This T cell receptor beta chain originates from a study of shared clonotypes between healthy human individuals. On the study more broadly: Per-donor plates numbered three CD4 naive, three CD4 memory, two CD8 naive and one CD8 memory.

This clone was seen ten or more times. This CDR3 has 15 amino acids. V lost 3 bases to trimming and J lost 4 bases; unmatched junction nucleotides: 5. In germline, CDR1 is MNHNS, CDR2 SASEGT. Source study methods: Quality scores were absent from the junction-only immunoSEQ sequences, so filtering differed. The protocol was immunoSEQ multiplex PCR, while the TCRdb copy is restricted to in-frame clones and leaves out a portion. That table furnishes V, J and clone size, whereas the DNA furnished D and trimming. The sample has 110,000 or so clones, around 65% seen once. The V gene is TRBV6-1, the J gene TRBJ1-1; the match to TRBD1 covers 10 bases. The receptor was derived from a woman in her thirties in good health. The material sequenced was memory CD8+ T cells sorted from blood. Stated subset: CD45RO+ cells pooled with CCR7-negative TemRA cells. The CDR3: CASSETGTGVTEAFF. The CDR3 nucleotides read TGTGCCAGCAGTGAGACCGGGACAGGGGTCACTGAAGCTTTCTTT.